This T cell receptor beta chain was identified during a study of blood T cell repertoires in COVID-19 (dated by TCRdb to the early 2020s). In terms of the full investigation: Collaborator samples came from the United States, Italy and Spain and covered acute and convalescent phases of COVID-19. The material from the prospective study consisted of cDNA or gDNA derived from T cells, B-cell-depleted T cells, or PBMCs. Deeply sampled blood TCRbeta repertoires from subjects exposed to, actively infected with, or recovered from COVID-19 were included in the dataset. The repertoires were released in a freely available public database meant as a resource for research on the immune response to SARS-CoV-2. The samples were drawn from the first 160 participants of the ongoing ImmuneRACE study and from 1,254 subjects provided by 6 global collaborators. Sample metadata almost always included a de-identified subject ID, COVID-19 status, age in years and sex. Where available, HLA class I and class II types were taken from metadata supplied by the sample provider and were not determined by assay-based typing. Study-level results and caveats: Clinical and demographic metadata were provided uncurated, with the amount varying by source and participant.

A note on this clone: Its antigen remains unidentified. No quality values exist for individual bases; no much larger clone is one base distant.

TCRbeta CDR3 regions were amplified from genomic DNA using the immunoSEQ Assay, a bias-controlled multiplex PCR. In the authors' own workflow: Nucleated cell counts per sample were estimated from amplification of reference gene primers within the assay. To quantify the absolute abundance of each unique TCRbeta CDR3 rearrangement, sequence reads were collapsed and filtered. Productive Simpson clonality was computed per sample as the square root of Simpson's diversity index over productive rearrangements. Drawn from immuneACCESS, this table holds only the in-frame rearrangements with V and J called that TCRdb kept. Clones are partly lost; checked studies trace under half to an unresolved V gene and leave the rest unexplained. The DNA gave D and trimming, while V, J and clone size come from that table. The sample contains approximately 170,000 clones, around nine tenths of them found a single time. The top ten hold 3.7% of the sample.

The collaborating institutions used their own protocols to collect whole blood in K2EDTA tubes. Collaborator samples were shipped for TCRbeta analysis as frozen whole blood, isolated PBMCs, or DNA extracted from either sample type. At the junction V is shortened by 7 bases and J by 7 bases; bases outside the gene matches: 13. The CDR3 measures 14 amino acids from cysteine to phenylalanine. Left in the record is the CDR3 DNA by itself, 42 bases read in frame from the first base. Via the germline V gene (reference sequence), CDR1 is LGHDT and CDR2 YNNKEL. This TCR was sampled from a man between 18 and 35 years old with active or convalescent COVID-19. Specimen: peripheral blood. This chain joins TRBV3-1 (or the pseudogene TRBV3-2) to TRBJ2-7; 7 of the junction bases match TRBD2. The CDR3 sequence is CASIRRECFWEQYF. The nucleotides are TGTGCCAGCATCCGGCGGGAGTGCTTTTGGGAGCAGTACTTC.